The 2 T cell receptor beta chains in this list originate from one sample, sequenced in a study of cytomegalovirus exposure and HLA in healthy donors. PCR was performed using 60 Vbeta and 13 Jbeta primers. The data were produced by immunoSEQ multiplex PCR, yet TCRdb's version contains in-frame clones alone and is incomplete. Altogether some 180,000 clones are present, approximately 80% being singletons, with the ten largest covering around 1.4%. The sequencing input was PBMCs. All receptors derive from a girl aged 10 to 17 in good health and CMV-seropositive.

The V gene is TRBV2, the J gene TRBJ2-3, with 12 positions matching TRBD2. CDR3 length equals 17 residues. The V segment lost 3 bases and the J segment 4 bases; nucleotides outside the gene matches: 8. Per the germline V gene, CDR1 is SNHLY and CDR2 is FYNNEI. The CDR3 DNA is TGTGCCAGCAGTGACTACCTTCTAGCGGGAGGGGCAGATACGCAGTATTTT. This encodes CASSDYLLAGGADTQYF.

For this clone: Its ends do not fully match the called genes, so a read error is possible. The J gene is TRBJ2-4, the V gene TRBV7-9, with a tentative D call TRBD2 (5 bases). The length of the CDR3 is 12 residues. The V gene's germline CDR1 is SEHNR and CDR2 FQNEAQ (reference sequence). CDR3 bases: TGTTCCAGCGAGGGCTCCAAAAACATTCAGTACTTC. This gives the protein CSSEGSKNIQYF.